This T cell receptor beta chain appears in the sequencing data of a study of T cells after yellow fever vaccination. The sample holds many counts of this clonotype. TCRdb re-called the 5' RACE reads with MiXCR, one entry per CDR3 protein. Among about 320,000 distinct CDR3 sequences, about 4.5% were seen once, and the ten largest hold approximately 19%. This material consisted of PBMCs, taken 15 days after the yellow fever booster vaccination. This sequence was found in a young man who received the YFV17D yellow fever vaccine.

The CDR3 here is CASSQEGPPDRFTEAFF. The CDR3 DNA is TGTGCCAGCAGCCAAGAGGGGCCCCCGGACAGGTTCACTGAAGCTTTCTTT. The chain couples TRBV3-1 to TRBJ1-1; 7 nucleotides line up with TRBD1. The CDR3 has 17 residues. Per the germline V gene, CDR1 is LGHDT and CDR2 is YNNKEL (reference sequence). The J segment lost 4 bases and the V segment lost 0 bases, leaving 11 bases of the junction unmatched.